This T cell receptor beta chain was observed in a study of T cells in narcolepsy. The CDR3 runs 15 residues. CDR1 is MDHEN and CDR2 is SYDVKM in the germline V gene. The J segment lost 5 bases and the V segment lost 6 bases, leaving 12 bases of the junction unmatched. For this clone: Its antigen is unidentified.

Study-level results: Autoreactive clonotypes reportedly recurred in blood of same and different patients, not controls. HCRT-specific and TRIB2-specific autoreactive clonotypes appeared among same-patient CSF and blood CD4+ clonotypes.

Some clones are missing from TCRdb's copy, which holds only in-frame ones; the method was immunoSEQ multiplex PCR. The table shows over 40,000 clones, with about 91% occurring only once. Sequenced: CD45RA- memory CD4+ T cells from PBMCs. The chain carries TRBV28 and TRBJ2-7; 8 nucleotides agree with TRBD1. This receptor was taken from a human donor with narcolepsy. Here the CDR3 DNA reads TGTGCCAGCAGCCTACCAGGGCAGGGGGCCAACGAGCAGTACTTC. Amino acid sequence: CASSLPGQGANEQYF. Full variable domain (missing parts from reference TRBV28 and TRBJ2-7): DVKVTQSSRYLVKRTGEKVFLECVQDMDHENMFWYRQDPGLGLRLIYFSYDVKMKEKGDIPEGYSVSREKKERFSLILESASTNQTSMYLCASSLPGQGANEQYFGPGTRLTVT.